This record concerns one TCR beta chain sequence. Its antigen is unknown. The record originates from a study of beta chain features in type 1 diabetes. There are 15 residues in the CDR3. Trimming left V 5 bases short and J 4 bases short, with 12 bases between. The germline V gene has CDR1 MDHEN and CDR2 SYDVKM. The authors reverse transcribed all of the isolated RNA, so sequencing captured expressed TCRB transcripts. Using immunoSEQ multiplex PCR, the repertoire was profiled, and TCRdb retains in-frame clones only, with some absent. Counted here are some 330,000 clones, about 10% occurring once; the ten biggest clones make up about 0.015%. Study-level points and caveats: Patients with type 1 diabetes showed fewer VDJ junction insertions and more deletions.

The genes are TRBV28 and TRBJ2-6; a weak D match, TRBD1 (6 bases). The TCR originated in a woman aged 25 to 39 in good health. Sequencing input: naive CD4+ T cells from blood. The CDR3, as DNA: TGTGCCAGCAGTCCACAGGGCGCAGGGGCCAACGTCCTGACTTTC. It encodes CASSPQGAGANVLTF.